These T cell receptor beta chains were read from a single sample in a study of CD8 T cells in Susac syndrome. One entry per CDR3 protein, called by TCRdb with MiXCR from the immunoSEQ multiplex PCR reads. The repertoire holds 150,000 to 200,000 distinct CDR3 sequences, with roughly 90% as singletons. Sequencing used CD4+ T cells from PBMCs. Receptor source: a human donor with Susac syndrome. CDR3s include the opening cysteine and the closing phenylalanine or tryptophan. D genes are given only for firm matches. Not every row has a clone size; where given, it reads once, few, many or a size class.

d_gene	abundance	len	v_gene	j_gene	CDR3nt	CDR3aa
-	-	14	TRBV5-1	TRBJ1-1	TGCGCCAGCAGCTCAATGACAGGGAACACTGAAGCTTTCTTT	CASSSMTGNTEAFF
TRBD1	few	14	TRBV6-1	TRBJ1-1	TGTGCCAGCTCCTCCAGGGGGCTAGGAACTGAAGCTTTCTTT	CASSSRGLGTEAFF
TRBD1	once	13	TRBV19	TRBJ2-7	TGTGCCAGTAGTACAGGGGGCACCTACGAGCAGTACTTC	CASSTGGTYEQYF
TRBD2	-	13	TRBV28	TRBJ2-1	TGTGCCAGTAGGACTAGCGGTAACAATGAGCAGTTCTTC	CASRTSGNNEQFF
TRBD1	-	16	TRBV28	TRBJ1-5	TGTGCCAGCAGTATCTCGCGACAGGGCAGCAATCAGCCCCAGCATTTT	CASSISRQGSNQPQHF
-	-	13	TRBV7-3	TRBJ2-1	TGTGCCAGCAGCTTAGAGGGACGGGATGAGCAGTTCTTC	CASSLEGRDEQFF
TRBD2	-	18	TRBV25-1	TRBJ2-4	TGTGCCAGCAGTGGGGGACTAGCGGGACCAGGGGCCAAAAACATTCAGTACTTC	CASSGGLAGPGAKNIQYF
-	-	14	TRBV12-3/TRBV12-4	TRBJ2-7	TGTGCCAGCAGCCGGGGACAAATTAAATACGAGCAGTACTTC	CASSRGQIKYEQYF
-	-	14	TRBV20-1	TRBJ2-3	TGCAGTGCCCAGCGGAGTCCTAGCACAGATACGCAGTATTTT	CSAQRSPSTDTQYF
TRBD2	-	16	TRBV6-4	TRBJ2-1	TGTGCCAGCAGTGACCCCAGCGGGAGGGCGGGGAATGAGCAGTTCTTC	CASSDPSGRAGNEQFF
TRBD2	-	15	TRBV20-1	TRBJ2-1	TGCAGTGCTAGGGAGCGGGGGGGAAGTTACAATGAGCAGTTCTTC	CSARERGGSYNEQFF
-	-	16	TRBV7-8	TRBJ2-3	TGTGCCAGCAGCCTACGGGGGCAGGGTAGCACAGATACGCAGTATTTT	CASSLRGQGSTDTQYF
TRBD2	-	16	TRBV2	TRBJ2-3	TGTGCCAGCAGTGAACTTAGCGGGGAAATCACAGATACGCAGTATTTT	CASSELSGEITDTQYF
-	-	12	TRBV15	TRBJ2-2	TGTGCCACCAGCAGAGATGGCGGGGAGCTGTTTTTT	CATSRDGGELFF
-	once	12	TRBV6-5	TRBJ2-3	TGTGCCAGCATGGCTCGCTCAGATACGCAGTATTTT	CASMARSDTQYF
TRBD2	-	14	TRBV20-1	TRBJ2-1	TGCAGTGCTAGGTCTCAGCGGGAATTGGGTGAGCAGTTCTTC	CSARSQRELGEQFF
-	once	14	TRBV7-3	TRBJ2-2	TGTGCCAGCAGCCCGCACAGAGACACCGGGGAGCTGTTTTTT	CASSPHRDTGELFF
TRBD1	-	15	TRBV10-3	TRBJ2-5	TGTGCCATCAGTGAGTCCGTCAGGGGGCAGGGGACCCAGTACTTC	CAISESVRGQGTQYF
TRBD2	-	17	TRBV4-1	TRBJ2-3	TGCGCCAGCAGCCACCCTAGCGGGAGGGGCGGTAGGGATACGCAGTATTTT	CASSHPSGRGGRDTQYF
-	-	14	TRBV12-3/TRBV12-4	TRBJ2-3	TGTGCCAGCAGTTTCGGGCAGGGGATAGATACGCAGTATTTT	CASSFGQGIDTQYF
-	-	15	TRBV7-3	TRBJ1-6	TGTGCCAGCAGCTTAGGGGGGCGCAGTAATTCACCCCTCCACTTT	CASSLGGRSNSPLHF
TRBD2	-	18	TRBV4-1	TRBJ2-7	TGCGCCAGCAGCCAAGGGCCCTCGGGCCGGGGGGGCAAGTACGAGCAGTACTTC	CASSQGPSGRGGKYEQYF
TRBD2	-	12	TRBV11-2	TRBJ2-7	TGTGCCAGCAGCTTTAAGACTAGCGGGCCTTACTTC	CASSFKTSGPYF
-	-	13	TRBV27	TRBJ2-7	TGTGCCAGCAGTTTAATCGGGGCCTACGAGCAGTACTTC	CASSLIGAYEQYF
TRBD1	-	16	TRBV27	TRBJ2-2	TGTGCCAGCAGTTATCCGACAGGGTTCAACACCGGGGAGCTGTTTTTT	CASSYPTGFNTGELFF
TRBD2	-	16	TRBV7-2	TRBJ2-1	TGTGCCAGCAGCTTAGGCCGGGGGGGCTCCTACAATGAGCAGTTCTTC	CASSLGRGGSYNEQFF
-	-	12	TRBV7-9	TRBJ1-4	TGTGCCAGCAGCTCCGGAGGGGAAAAACTGTTTTTT	CASSSGGEKLFF
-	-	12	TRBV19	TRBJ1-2	TGTGCCAGTAACAGGGATGACTATGGCTACACCTTC	CASNRDDYGYTF
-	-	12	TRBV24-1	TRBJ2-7	TGTGCCACCAGCCTCAGTCCGGGCGAGCAGTACTTC	CATSLSPGEQYF
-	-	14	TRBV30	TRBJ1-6	TGTGCCTGGAGTGTACTTCAGTATAATTCACCCCTCCACTTT	CAWSVLQYNSPLHF
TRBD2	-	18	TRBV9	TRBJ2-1	TGTGCCAGCAGCGCCCGGGACCCTCCGTGGGGGGGTAACAATGAGCAGTTCTTC	CASSARDPPWGGNNEQFF
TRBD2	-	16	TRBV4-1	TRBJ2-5	TGCGCCAGCGGGGCTGGCGGGAGGGGGTACCAAGAGACCCAGTACTTC	CASGAGGRGYQETQYF
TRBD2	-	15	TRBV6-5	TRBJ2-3	TGTGCCAGCAGTTTTACTAGCGGGGGCACAGATACGCAGTATTTT	CASSFTSGGTDTQYF
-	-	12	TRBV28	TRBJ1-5	TGTGCCAGCGTAGGACAATATCAGCCCCAGCATTTT	CASVGQYQPQHF
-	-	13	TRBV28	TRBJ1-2	TGTGCCAGCGCCCGGCAGTTTAACTATGGCTACACCTTC	CASARQFNYGYTF
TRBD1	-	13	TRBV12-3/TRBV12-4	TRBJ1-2	TGTGCCAGCAGCGAATACAGGGGAGGAGGCTACACCTTC	CASSEYRGGGYTF
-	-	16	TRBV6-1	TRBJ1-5	TGTGCCTCCTGGAAAAAGTCTGATTATAGCAATCAGCCCCAGCATTTT	CASWKKSDYSNQPQHF
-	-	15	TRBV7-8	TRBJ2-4	TGTGCCAGCAGCCCTCCCGCTAGGGCCAAAAACATTCAGTACTTC	CASSPPARAKNIQYF
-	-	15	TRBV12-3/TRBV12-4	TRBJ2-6	TGTGCCAGCAGTTCAGGGGATGGAGGGGCCAACGTCCTGACTTTC	CASSSGDGGANVLTF
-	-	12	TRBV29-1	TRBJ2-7	TGCAGCGACCGGGACCGAACCTACGAGCAGTACTTC	CSDRDRTYEQYF
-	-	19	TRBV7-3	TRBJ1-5	TGTGCCAGCAGCTTAGGGCGGGTATTTGATCTCCTTAGCAATCAGCCCCAGCATTTT	CASSLGRVFDLLSNQPQHF
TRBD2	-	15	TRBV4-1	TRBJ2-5	TGCGCCAGCAGCCGGGGACTAGCGGTACAAGAGACCCAGTACTTC	CASSRGLAVQETQYF